This T cell receptor (beta chain) was identified in a study of CXCR3-negative and CXCR3-positive naive CD8 T cells. Study-wide points: Naive cells that were CXCR3-positive had more hydrophobic TRB CDR3s (compared with CXCR3-negative naive cells). Surface CD5 was comparable between naive subsets; TCR strength was inferred from TRB CDR3 properties.

The germline V gene has CDR1 SGHDT and CDR2 YYEEEE. CDR3 size: 13 residues. The study made its TRB cDNA libraries by 5' RACE, adding UMI labels. Using the 5' RACE reads, TCRdb records one entry per CDR3 protein without DNA. This listing includes 95,000 to 100,000 distinct CDR3 sequences. Notes on this clonotype: Its antigen is as yet unknown.

J is TRBJ2-7 and V is TRBV5-6; there is no DNA to check the TCRdb D call of TRBD1. Specimen: naive CXCR3+ CD8+ T cells from blood. The sample's subset: CD45RO-CCR7+CD27+CD95- naive CD8+ T cells expressing CXCR3 (TNR3+). The clonotype originates from a human donor in good health. Some clones in this sample may be carry-over from other donors' samples. The CDR3 is CASRAGTGAEQYF. Based on the CDR3 plus reference TRBV5-6 and TRBJ2-7, the full variable domain is DAGVTQSPTHLIKTRGQQVTLRCSPKSGHDTVSWYQQALGQGPQFIFQYYEEEERQRGNFPDRFSGHQFPNYSSELNVNALLLGDSALYLCASRAGTGAEQYFGPGTRLTVT.